This T cell receptor (beta chain) was profiled in a study of metastatic and nonmetastatic thyroid tumors. In the original analysis: A classifier for distant metastasis in papillary thyroid cancer was constructed using CDR3 differences observed across clinicopathological groups. Via MiXCR, TCRdb re-called the PCR reads. These V and J calls are TCRdb output, not the study's own analysis. This table has 45,000 to 65,000 clones, approximately 20% appearing once. General study findings and limits: Malignant thyroid tumors reportedly exceeded benign nodules significantly in TCR beta diversity, with the difference appearing in blood and tumor.

Thyroid surgery took place with no prior treatment in any patient. This clone showed up many times. Antigen: not known. The source material was blood. This receptor was taken from a female donor with papillary thyroid cancer or a benign thyroid nodule (not recorded which). Some clones in this sample may be carry-over from other donors' samples.

The DNA for the CDR3 is TGTGCCACCAGAAGGACTAGCGGGAAAGCCTACGAGCAGTACTTC. Amino acid sequence: CATRRTSGKAYEQYF. The chain joins TRBV15 to TRBJ2-7; 12 nucleotides match TRBD2. Trimming removed 6 bases from V and 2 bases from J; junction bases left unmatched: 5. The CDR3 covers 15 residues. Germline V CDR1 and CDR2: LNHNV, YYDKDF (reference sequence).